The TCR beta chain described here comes from a study of blood T cell repertoires in COVID-19. Germline lookup yields CDR1 LNHDA and CDR2 SQIVND (reference sequence). The CDR3 totals 15 residues. The V gene end was trimmed by 2 bases and the J gene end by 6 bases; junction bases not matched to a gene: 4. Profiled with immunoSEQ multiplex PCR; TCRdb holds only in-frame clones, not every one. Among some 260,000 clones, about 73% were seen once, and the ten largest hold about 3%. The sample comprised peripheral blood. This clonotype was obtained from a woman older than 75 with acute or convalescent COVID-19. The genes are TRBV19 and TRBJ2-1; TRBD1 agrees at 10 bases. CDR3 sequence reads: CASSIPRTGGNEQFF. The CDR3 DNA follows: TGTGCCAGTAGTATACCCAGGACAGGGGGCAATGAGCAGTTCTTC.